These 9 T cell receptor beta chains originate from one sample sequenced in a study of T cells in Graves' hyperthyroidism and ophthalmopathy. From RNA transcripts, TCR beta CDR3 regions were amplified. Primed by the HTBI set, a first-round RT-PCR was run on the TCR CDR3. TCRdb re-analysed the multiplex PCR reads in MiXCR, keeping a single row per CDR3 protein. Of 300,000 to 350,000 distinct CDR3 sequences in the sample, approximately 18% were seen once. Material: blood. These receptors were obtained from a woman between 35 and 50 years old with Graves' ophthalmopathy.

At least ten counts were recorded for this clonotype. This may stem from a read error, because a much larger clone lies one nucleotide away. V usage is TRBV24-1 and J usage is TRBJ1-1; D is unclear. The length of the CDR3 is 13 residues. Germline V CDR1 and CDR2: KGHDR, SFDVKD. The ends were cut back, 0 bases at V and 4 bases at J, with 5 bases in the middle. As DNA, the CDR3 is TGTGCCACCAGTGATTTGTGGGGCACTGAAGCTTTCTTT. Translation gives CATSDLWGTEAFF.

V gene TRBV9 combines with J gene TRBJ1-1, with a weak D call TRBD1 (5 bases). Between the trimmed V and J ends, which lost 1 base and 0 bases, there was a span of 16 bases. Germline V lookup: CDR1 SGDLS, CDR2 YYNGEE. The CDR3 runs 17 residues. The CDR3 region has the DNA TGTGCCAGCAGCGTATACGGGGGTACTGGGATGAACACTGAAGCTTTCTTT. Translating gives CASSVYGGTGMNTEAFF.

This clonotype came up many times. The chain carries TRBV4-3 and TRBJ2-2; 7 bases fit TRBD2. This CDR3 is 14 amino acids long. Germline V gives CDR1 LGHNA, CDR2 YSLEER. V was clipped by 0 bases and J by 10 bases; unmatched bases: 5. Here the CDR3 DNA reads TGCGCCAGCAGCCAAGATGTAACTAGCGTGGAGCTGTTTTTT. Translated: CASSQDVTSVELFF.

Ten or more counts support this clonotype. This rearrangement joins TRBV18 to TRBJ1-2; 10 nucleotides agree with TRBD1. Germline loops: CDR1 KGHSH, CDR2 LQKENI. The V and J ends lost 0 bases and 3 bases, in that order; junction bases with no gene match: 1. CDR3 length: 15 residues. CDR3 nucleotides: TGTGCCAGCTCACCACCGGGACAGGGGTACTATGGCTACACCTTC. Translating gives CASSPPGQGYYGYTF.

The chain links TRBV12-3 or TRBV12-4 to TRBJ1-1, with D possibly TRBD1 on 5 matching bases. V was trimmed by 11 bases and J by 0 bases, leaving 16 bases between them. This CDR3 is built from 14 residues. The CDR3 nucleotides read TGTGCCGTACTGCTCGGGACGGTGAACACTGAAGCTTTCTTT. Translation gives CAVLLGTVNTEAFF.

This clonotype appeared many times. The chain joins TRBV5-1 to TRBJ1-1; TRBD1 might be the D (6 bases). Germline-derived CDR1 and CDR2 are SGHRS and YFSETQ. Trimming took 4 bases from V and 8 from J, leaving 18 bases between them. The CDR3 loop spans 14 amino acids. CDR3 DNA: TGCGCCAGCAGCCCAACCTCGAGGACAGCCGAAGCTTTCTTT. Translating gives CASSPTSRTAEAFF.

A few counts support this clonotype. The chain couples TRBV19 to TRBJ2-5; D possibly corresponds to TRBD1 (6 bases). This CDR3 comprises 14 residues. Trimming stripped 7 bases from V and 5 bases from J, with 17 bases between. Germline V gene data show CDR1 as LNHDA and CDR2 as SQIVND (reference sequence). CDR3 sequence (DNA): TGTGCCAGTACCGAGACAGGTGGGGAGGAGACCCAGTACTTC. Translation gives CASTETGGEETQYF.

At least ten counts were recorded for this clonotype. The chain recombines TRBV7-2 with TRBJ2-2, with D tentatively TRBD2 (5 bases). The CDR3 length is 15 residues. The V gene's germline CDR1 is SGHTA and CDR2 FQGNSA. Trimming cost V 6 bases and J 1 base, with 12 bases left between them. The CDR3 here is CASSLAILNTGELFF. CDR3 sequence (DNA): TGTGCCAGCAGTCTAGCCATCTTGAACACCGGGGAGCTGTTTTTT.

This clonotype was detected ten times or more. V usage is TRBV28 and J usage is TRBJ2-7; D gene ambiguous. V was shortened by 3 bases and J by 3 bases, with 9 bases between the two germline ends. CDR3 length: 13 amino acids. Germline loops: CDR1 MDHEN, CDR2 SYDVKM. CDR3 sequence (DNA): TGTGCCAGCAGTTTTGGCAGACTCTACGAGCAGTACTTC. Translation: CASSFGRLYEQYF.